This entry lists 21 T cell receptor beta chains sequenced from one sample in a study of beta chain features in type 1 diabetes. Study observations and caveats: Moderate yet significant TCRB CDR3 shortening was seen in Type 1 diabetes patients in all four CD4+ subsets.

For these TCRs, the target antigens are not known. cDNA synthesis used the whole RNA isolate, giving expressed TCRB sequences. Clones were read by immunoSEQ multiplex PCR, and TCRdb kept only the in-frame ones, dropping some. Of around 56,000 clones in the sample, approximately 52% are singletons; the top ten hold around 2.5%. Source material: Tregs from blood. These receptors came from a woman aged 40 to 55 with type 1 diabetes.

This clone was detected a few times. The rearrangement uses TRBV7-9 and TRBJ2-1, with TRBD2 identical over 10 bases. The CDR3 has 15 residues. CDR1 is SEHNR and CDR2 is FQNEAQ in the germline V gene (reference sequence). V was pared by 1 base and J by 6 bases, with 3 bases of the junction left unmatched. The CDR3 region is CASSLVIAGGNEQFF. CDR3 in DNA: TGTGCCAGCAGCTTAGTAATAGCGGGAGGCAATGAGCAGTTCTTC.

The chain is built from TRBV18 and TRBJ2-7; D is possibly TRBD2 (5 bases). The V gene lost 3 bases and the J gene lost 0 bases, with 15 bases spanning the gap. Looked up from germline, CDR1 is KGHSH and CDR2 is LQKENI. This CDR3 is built from 16 residues. CDR3 in amino acids: CASSPLPPGSSYEQYF. CDR3 nucleotide sequence: TGTGCCAGCTCACCGCTGCCCCCGGGGAGCTCCTACGAGCAGTACTTC.

This chain connects TRBV30 to TRBJ1-2; weak D call: TRBD1 (6 bases). Between the trimmed V and J ends, which lost 2 bases and 8 bases, there was a span of 12 bases. Germline CDR1 reads GTSNPN; CDR2 reads SVGIG (reference sequence). The CDR3 runs to 12 residues. This CDR3 is CAWSPQGQGYTF. The CDR3 nucleotides are TGTGCCTGGAGTCCTCAGGGGCAGGGCTACACCTTC.

The chain carries TRBV30 and TRBJ1-1, with D perhaps matching TRBD1 (5 bases). V lost 6 bases and J 6 bases, leaving 17 bases between the germline ends. Germline V CDR1 and CDR2: GTSNPN, SVGIG (reference sequence). This CDR3 contains 13 residues. The CDR3 coding sequence is TGTGCCTGCTCCCGTGGGGGGACGGCTGAAGCTTTCTTT. The encoded protein is CACSRGGTAEAFF.

The chain has TRBV15 and TRBJ2-5; maybe TRBD2 (5 bases). This CDR3 comprises 16 residues. Germline lookup yields CDR1 LNHNV and CDR2 YYDKDF (reference sequence). The V end lost 1 base, the J end lost 1 base, and 13 bases lay between the germline ends. DNA of the CDR3: TGTGCCACCAGCAGAGTCACGACGAGGGCCCAAGAGACCCAGTACTTC. Protein sequence: CATSRVTTRAQETQYF.

The J gene is TRBJ2-1, the V gene TRBV6-1, with 8 bases that match TRBD2. The CDR3 has 15 amino acids. V dropped 4 bases and J dropped 4; count of bases not matched to a gene: 6. Germline V gene data show CDR1 as MNHNS and CDR2 as SASEGT. Here the CDR3 reads CASSGSGRRYNEQFF. Written as DNA, the CDR3 is TGTGCCAGCAGTGGCAGCGGGAGAAGATACAATGAGCAGTTCTTC.

The chain employs TRBV7-3 and TRBJ2-1, with D tentatively TRBD1 (6 bases). The germline V gene has CDR1 SGHTA and CDR2 FQGTGA. The CDR3 has 13 residues. V was shortened by 3 bases and J by 5 bases, with 8 bases between the two germline ends. The CDR3 nucleotides are TGTGCCAGCAGCTTGGGACAAGACAATGAGCAGTTCTTC. It encodes CASSLGQDNEQFF.

The chain is built from TRBV16 and TRBJ1-1; D remains unclear. This CDR3 region has 14 residues. Trimming pared 1 base from V and 0 bases from J, leaving 6 bases between. Germline loops: CDR1 KGHSY, CDR2 FQNENV. The CDR3 nucleotides are TGTGCCAGCAGCCAATTTACAGTGAACACTGAAGCTTTCTTT. Translation gives CASSQFTVNTEAFF.

There are a few counts of this clone. The chain carries TRBV30 and TRBJ2-7, with 8 bases aligning to TRBD2. The germline gives CDR1 GTSNPN, CDR2 SVGIG (reference sequence). The CDR3 length is 12 residues. V was clipped by 6 bases and J by 0 bases; unmatched bases: 1. DNA for the CDR3: TGTGCCTGCGGGAGGGACTCCTACGAGCAGTACTTC. It is translated as CACGRDSYEQYF.

As for this clone: One end of the junction does not line up with germline, which may come from a read error. The V gene is TRBV30, the J gene TRBJ2-4; 8 positions agree with TRBD2. CDR1 is GTSNPN, CDR2 SVGIG, per germline (reference sequence). This CDR3 has 14 amino acids. Here the CDR3 reads CAWSVRRGSGSPHF. In DNA, the CDR3 is TGTGCCTGGAGTGTACGGCGGGGGAGCGGGAGCCCTCACTTC.

This chain links TRBV19 with TRBJ2-5, with 9 bases that match TRBD2. Looked up from germline, CDR1 is LNHDA and CDR2 is SQIVND (reference sequence). This CDR3 has 14 amino acids. Losses at the gene ends were 6 bases for V and 5 bases for J; bases not matched to a gene: 7. CDR3 in DNA: TGTGCCAGTAGCTGGACTAGCGCCAGGGAGACCCAGTACTTC. As protein: CASSWTSARETQYF.

This chain uses TRBV7-8 with TRBJ1-2; tentatively, D is TRBD1 (6 bases). V was trimmed by 5 bases and J by 7 bases, leaving 14 bases between them. The CDR3 runs 13 residues. Germline-derived CDR1 and CDR2 are SGHVS and FQNEAQ. In nucleotides, the CDR3 is TGTGCCAGCAGCCCGGACAGTTTTGGTGGCTACACCTTC. It is translated as CASSPDSFGGYTF.

This clone showed up just a few times. The chain carries TRBV10-3 and TRBJ1-1; possibly TRBD1 for D (5 bases). CDR3 length: 15 amino acids. V shed 3 bases and J shed 0 bases, with 11 bases lying between them. Germline CDR1 is ENHRY and CDR2 is SYGVKD. The CDR3: CAISERGGMNTEAFF. Here the CDR3 DNA reads TGTGCCATCAGTGAACGGGGGGGGATGAACACTGAAGCTTTCTTT.

This clone has just one count. This rearrangement joins TRBV4-1 to TRBJ1-5, with 9 bases fitting TRBD1. The germline V gene has CDR1 MGHRA and CDR2 YSYEKL. The CDR3 totals 14 residues. Unmatched junction bases numbered 0, after V lost 1 base and J lost 5 bases. The DNA for the CDR3 is TGCGCCAGCAGCCAAGGGACAGGGGATCAGCCCCAGCATTTT. This codes for CASSQGTGDQPQHF.

The V gene is TRBV7-2, the J gene TRBJ2-3; D possibly corresponds to TRBD2 (6 bases). CDR1 and CDR2 from the germline V gene are SGHTA and FQGNSA. Between the trimmed V and J ends, which lost 4 bases and 4 bases, there was a span of 12 bases. The CDR3 runs to 14 residues. The CDR3 spells CASSSPRRADTQYF. CDR3 DNA sequence: TGTGCCAGCAGCTCCCCAAGGAGGGCAGATACGCAGTATTTT.

As regards this clone: At one end the junction does not follow the germline gene, possibly because of a read error. The rearrangement joins TRBV27 to TRBJ2-7, with TRBD1 matching over 7 bases. The CDR3 is 15 residues long. Looked up from germline, CDR1 is MNHEY and CDR2 is SMNVEV (reference sequence). The CDR3 nucleotides are TGTGCCAGCAGTCTATCGGGGCAGGGGGCCTACGAGCAGTACTTC. Translated, it gives CASSLSGQGAYEQYF.

The V gene is TRBV5-4, the J gene TRBJ2-7; TRBD2 is a possible D gene (6 bases). The CDR3 spans 13 residues. CDR1 SGHNT and CDR2 YYREEE come from the germline V gene (reference sequence). V lost 2 bases and J lost 7, with 13 bases in between. The CDR3 loop reads CASSLRRATEQYF. The CDR3 DNA is TGTGCCAGCAGCTTACGGAGGGCCACTGAGCAGTACTTC.

The chain employs TRBV19 and TRBJ2-1, with TRBD2 matching 12 bases. Germline CDR1 is LNHDA and CDR2 is SQIVND (reference sequence). V lost 6 bases, J lost 6 bases, and 6 bases stayed unmatched. This CDR3 is built from 15 residues. The CDR3 region is CASSQLAGGPNEQFF. As DNA, the CDR3 is TGTGCCAGTAGCCAGCTAGCGGGAGGGCCCAATGAGCAGTTCTTC.

The chain employs TRBV30 and TRBJ2-7, with 9 bases lining up with TRBD2. The CDR3 is 14 residues long. The ends lost 3 bases at V and 4 bases at J; junction bases unmatched: 7. The germline gives CDR1 GTSNPN, CDR2 SVGIG (reference sequence). CDR3 residues: CAWRGGRARYEQYF. In DNA form, the CDR3 reads TGTGCCTGGAGGGGCGGGAGGGCCAGGTACGAGCAGTACTTC.

This clone has only a few counts. The chain joins TRBV28 to TRBJ1-5, with D tentatively TRBD1 (6 bases). The CDR3 spans 15 residues. CDR1 and CDR2 from the germline V gene are MDHEN and SYDVKM. With 3 bases removed from V and 6 bases from J, the gap between germline ends came to 15 bases. The CDR3, as DNA: TGTGCCAGCAGTTTTGGGGGGGCGAGATTTCAGCCCCAGCATTTT. This encodes CASSFGGARFQPQHF. Complete variable domain (other parts from reference TRBV28 and TRBJ1-5): DVKVTQSSRYLVKRTGEKVFLECVQDMDHENMFWYRQDPGLGLRLIYFSYDVKMKEKGDIPEGYSVSREKKERFSLILESASTNQTSMYLCASSFGGARFQPQHFGDGTRLSIL.

The rearrangement uses TRBV7-9 and TRBJ1-6; 11 bases are a match to TRBD1. CDR1 is SEHNR, CDR2 FQNEAQ, per germline (reference sequence). The CDR3 totals 14 residues. The V gene end was trimmed by 6 bases and the J gene end by 9 bases; junction bases not matched to a gene: 4. The CDR3 here is CASRRGQGVSPLHF. Written as DNA, the CDR3 is TGTGCCAGCAGGCGGGGACAGGGGGTTTCACCCCTCCACTTT.